The 21 T cell receptor beta chains reported below all come from one sample, sequenced in a study of Graves' ophthalmopathy and Graves' hyperthyroidism. RNA transcripts served as template for amplifying TCR beta CDR3 sequences. Scientists carried out first-round RT-PCR using HTBI primers and then a second-round multiplex PCR. TCRdb recomputed calls from the multiplex PCR reads with MiXCR, one row per CDR3 protein. The sample gives 600,000 to 700,000 distinct CDR3 sequences, 35% to 45% of which show up once; about 3.3% is in the top ten. Sequencing was performed on peripheral blood. Source of these receptors: an adult man with Graves' ophthalmopathy.

This clonotype was detected ten times or more. The chain uses TRBV15 and TRBJ1-6, with D maybe TRBD1 (5 bases). This CDR3 contains 15 residues. In germline, CDR1 is LNHNV, CDR2 YYDKDF (reference sequence). Trimming removed 1 base from V and 9 bases from J, with 13 bases in between. The CDR3 sequence is CATSRVGALGSPLHF. The CDR3 DNA is TGTGCCACCAGCAGAGTAGGGGCTCTGGGTTCACCCCTCCACTTT.

V usage is TRBV10-3 and J usage is TRBJ1-2; 9 bases agree with TRBD1. The CDR3 extends over 12 amino acids. V lost 10 bases and J lost 7; bases outside the gene matches: 7. Germline V gene sequence: CDR1 ENHRY, CDR2 SYGVKD. CDR3 sequence (DNA): TGTGCCACCAGAGGACAGGGGTCTGGCTACACCTTC. It yields the protein CATRGQGSGYTF.

The rearrangement uses TRBV29-1 and TRBJ1-6, with D hard to call. The CDR3 length is 11 residues. Trimming left V 6 bases short and J 10 bases short, with 10 bases between. The germline V gene has CDR1 SQVTM and CDR2 ANQGSEA. The CDR3 nucleotides read TGCAGCGTCAAAGACGGGTCACCCCTCCACTTT. Amino acids: CSVKDGSPLHF.

This clonotype was found many times. The gene calls are TRBV19 and TRBJ1-5; 9 nucleotides align to TRBD1. Germline V gene sequence: CDR1 LNHDA, CDR2 SQIVND (reference sequence). Germline trimming cut 5 bases from V and 5 bases from J; bases unmatched to any gene: 4. This CDR3 has 14 residues. CDR3: CASSYRGRHQPQHF. CDR3 coding DNA: TGTGCCAGTAGTTACAGGGGGCGACATCAGCCCCAGCATTTT.

The J gene is TRBJ1-2, the V gene TRBV7-3, with D maybe TRBD1 (6 bases). V was trimmed by 1 base and J by 2 bases, leaving 8 bases between them. Germline lookup yields CDR1 SGHTA and CDR2 FQGTGA. This CDR3 comprises 14 residues. CDR3 amino acids: CASSLSRGNYGYTF. The DNA for the CDR3 is TGTGCCAGCAGCTTAAGCAGGGGAAACTATGGCTACACCTTC.

This chain links TRBV9 with TRBJ2-7; perhaps TRBD1 as D (5 bases). Trimming pared 3 bases from V and 4 bases from J, leaving 11 bases between. Germline loops: CDR1 SGDLS, CDR2 YYNGEE. This CDR3 has 13 residues. CDR3 residues: CASSGLGPYEQYF. CDR3 DNA sequence: TGTGCCAGCAGCGGTCTGGGGCCATACGAGCAGTACTTC.

The chain uses TRBV11-2 and TRBJ1-2, with a tentative D call TRBD1 (6 bases). The CDR3 covers 14 residues. Germline V lookup: CDR1 SGHAT, CDR2 FQNNGV. Trimming stripped 0 bases from V and 8 bases from J, with 13 bases between. This CDR3 reads CASSLESRGRGYTF. CDR3 DNA sequence: TGTGCCAGCAGCTTAGAGTCCAGGGGAAGAGGCTACACCTTC.

At least ten counts were recorded for this clonotype. The rearrangement uses TRBV27 and TRBJ1-6; 11 nucleotides match TRBD1. Germline loops: CDR1 MNHEY, CDR2 SMNVEV (reference sequence). V was pared by 5 bases and J by 11 bases, with 8 bases of the junction left unmatched. CDR3 size: 15 residues. For the CDR3, the DNA is TGTGCCAGCAGTGGTGGACAGGGGGCATTTGCACCCCTCCACTTT. Amino acid sequence: CASSGGQGAFAPLHF.

The J gene is TRBJ2-3, the V gene TRBV20-1; weak D call: TRBD2 (6 bases). V shed 1 base and J shed 3 bases, with 14 bases lying between them. The germline V gene encodes CDR1 DFQATT and CDR2 SNEGSKA (reference sequence). This CDR3 contains 15 residues. This CDR3 is CSARGASDLTDTQYF. CDR3 sequence (DNA): TGCAGTGCTAGAGGGGCTAGCGACCTTACAGATACGCAGTATTTT.

For the CDR3, the DNA is TGTGCCACCAGTGACCACCCGACAGGAAGCTCCTACAATGAGCAGTTCTTC. Encoded protein: CATSDHPTGSSYNEQFF. V is TRBV24-1 and J is TRBJ2-1; a weak D match, TRBD1 (6 bases). V lost 4 bases to trimming and J lost 0 bases, with 15 bases between them. This CDR3 region has 17 residues. Germline CDR1 is KGHDR and CDR2 is SFDVKD.

The chain uses TRBV19 and TRBJ1-4, with D possibly being TRBD1 (5 bases). Germline V CDR1 and CDR2: LNHDA, SQIVND (reference sequence). The CDR3 sequence is 16 residues long. V lost 7 bases and J 3 bases, leaving 18 bases between the germline ends. CDR3 sequence reads: CASMGGFWRSNEKLFF. CDR3 DNA sequence: TGTGCCAGTATGGGGGGTTTTTGGCGTTCTAATGAAAAACTGTTTTTT.

Many counts were recorded for this clonotype. The chain recombines TRBV12-3 or TRBV12-4 with TRBJ1-5; D possibly corresponds to TRBD1 (5 bases). This CDR3 spans 15 amino acids. V lost 5 bases to trimming and J lost 0 bases, with 11 bases between them. CDR3 protein: CASSPGRYSNQPQHF. CDR3 sequence (DNA): TGTGCCAGCAGTCCGGGACGGTATAGCAATCAGCCCCAGCATTTT.

This clonotype was counted many times. The chain uses TRBV14 and TRBJ1-6, with D possibly being TRBD1 (5 bases). The CDR3 is 13 amino acids. Trimming left V 4 bases short and J 9 bases short, with 10 bases between. CDR1 SGHDN and CDR2 FVKESK come from the germline V gene. Here the CDR3 DNA reads TGTGCCAGCAGCCGGACAACAAGTTCACCCCTCCACTTT. It encodes CASSRTTSSPLHF.

The chain couples TRBV25-1 to TRBJ1-4, with D maybe TRBD1 (6 bases). V was clipped by 2 bases and J by 7 bases, with 14 bases between them. There are 15 residues in the CDR3. Per germline, CDR1 MGHDK and CDR2 SYGVNS. The CDR3 loop is CASSEPGARGEKLFF. The CDR3 nucleotides are TGTGCCAGCAGTGAACCCGGGGCCAGGGGTGAAAAACTGTTTTTT. The whole variable domain, remainder taken from reference TRBV25-1 and TRBJ1-4, is EADIYQTPRYLVIGTGKKITLECSQTMGHDKMYWYQQDPGMELHLIHYSYGVNSTEKGDLSSESTVSRIRTEHFPLTLESARPSHTSQYLCASSEPGARGEKLFFGSGTQLSVL.

Many counts were recorded for this clonotype. V and J are TRBV2 and TRBJ2-7; a weak D match, TRBD1 (6 bases). This CDR3 contains 12 residues. Per the germline V gene, CDR1 is SNHLY and CDR2 is FYNNEI. Trimming took off 9 bases at V and 4 bases at J, with 13 bases between the two ends. DNA for the CDR3: TGTGCCAGAAACACTCAGGGGTACGAGCAGTACTTC. Translation: CARNTQGYEQYF.

The V gene is TRBV7-8, the J gene TRBJ2-7; the D call may be TRBD1 or TRBD2 (5 bases each). The V end was cut by 7 bases, the J end by 2 bases, with 21 bases between. The CDR3 covers 16 residues. In germline, CDR1 is SGHVS, CDR2 FQNEAQ. The CDR3 bases are TGTGCCAGCACCGCTGCCTTCCAGGGACCCCCCTACGAGCAGTACTTC. It specifies CASTAAFQGPPYEQYF.

This clonotype was seen at least ten times. V is TRBV2 and J is TRBJ1-2; D remains ambiguous. Germline loops: CDR1 SNHLY, CDR2 FYNNEI. This CDR3 spans 13 amino acids. Trimming removed 3 bases at V and 4 bases at J, with 9 bases between. CDR3 sequence (DNA): TGTGCCAGCAGTGACTTGAAGACCTATGGCTACACCTTC. It yields the protein CASSDLKTYGYTF.

This clonotype was seen only a few times. This rearrangement joins TRBV7-2 to TRBJ1-1; D remains unclear. V was clipped by 8 bases and J by 2 bases, with 15 bases between them. This CDR3 spans 14 amino acids. Germline-derived CDR1 and CDR2 are SGHTA and FQGNSA. CDR3 sequence: CASSPIRGNTEAFF. For the CDR3, the DNA is TGTGCCAGCTCACCTATACGGGGAAACACTGAAGCTTTCTTT. The whole variable domain, remainder taken from reference TRBV7-2 and TRBJ1-1, is GAGVSQSPSNKVTEKGKDVELRCDPISGHTALYWYRQSLGQGLEFLIYFQGNSAPDKSGLPSDRFSAERTGGSVSTLTIQRTQQEDSAVYLCASSPIRGNTEAFFGQGTRLTVV.

This clonotype was detected ten times or more. The chain employs TRBV9 and TRBJ1-1, with 7 bases lining up with TRBD1. The CDR3 has 16 amino acids. Germline CDR1 and CDR2: SGDLS and YYNGEE. After removal of 2 bases from V and 4 bases from J, the junction contained 11 bases not matched to a gene. CDR3 amino acids: CASSVFGGGLGTEAFF. CDR3 DNA sequence: TGTGCCAGCAGCGTCTTCGGAGGGGGCTTGGGCACTGAAGCTTTCTTT.

As to this clonotype: At one end the junction does not follow the germline gene, possibly because of a read error. The chain has TRBV7-2 and TRBJ1-1; D unresolved. The CDR3 is made up of 14 amino acids. Germline V gene lookup returns CDR1 SGHTA and CDR2 FQGNSA. This CDR3 is CASSQVAQNTEAFF. In DNA form, the CDR3 reads TGCGCCAGCAGCCAAGTAGCACAGAACACTGAAGCTTTCTTT.

This clonotype was counted many times. The V call is TRBV19, the J call TRBJ1-1; D remains unclear. The CDR3 totals 12 residues. The V gene lost 3 bases and the J gene lost 7 bases, with 9 bases spanning the gap. Looked up from germline, CDR1 is LNHDA and CDR2 is SQIVND (reference sequence). This CDR3 reads CASSIVGGEAFF. For the CDR3, the DNA is TGTGCCAGTAGTATTGTTGGCGGTGAAGCTTTCTTT. Full variable domain (rest looked up from reference TRBV19 and TRBJ1-1): DGGITQSPKYLFRKEGQNVTLSCEQNLNHDAMYWYRQDPGQGLRLIYYSQIVNDFQKGDIAEGYSVSREKKESFPLTVTSAQKNPTAFYLCASSIVGGEAFFGQGTRLTVV.